This T cell receptor (beta chain) originates from a study of blood T cell repertoires in COVID-19. Germline lookup yields CDR1 SGHNT and CDR2 YENEEA. V lost 2 bases, J lost 6 bases, and 10 bases stayed unmatched. The CDR3 is 16 residues long. Using immunoSEQ multiplex PCR, the repertoire was profiled, and TCRdb retains in-frame clones only, with some absent. There are some 240,000 clones in the sample; about 86% occur only once, and 3.4% lies in the top ten. This study enrolled people aged roughly 18 to 90 from 24 US geographic areas. The chain recombines TRBV11-3 with TRBJ2-7, with TRBD2 matching 10 bases. This receptor was obtained from a man in his forties or fifties who had recovered from COVID-19. The sequencing input was PBMCs or T cells enriched from blood (not recorded which). CDR3: CASSLYPASSGSEQYF. The DNA for the CDR3 is TGTGCCAGCAGCTTATATCCTGCGTCTAGCGGGAGCGAGCAGTACTTC.